This entry concerns a single T cell receptor beta chain. Antigen: not known. These data originate in a study of T cells in Graves' hyperthyroidism and ophthalmopathy. General study findings and limits: Most expanded thyroid clonotypes above 0.001 also appeared in blood.

The germline V gene encodes CDR1 DFQATT and CDR2 SNEGSKA (reference sequence). The CDR3 has 15 amino acids. With V trimmed by 5 bases and J by 2 bases, 8 bases remained unmatched. The CDR3 regions of TCR beta were amplified from RNA transcripts. Primed by the HTBI set, a first-round RT-PCR was run on the TCR CDR3. TCRdb analysed the multiplex PCR reads with MiXCR anew, one entry per CDR3 protein. The profile shows some 530,000 distinct CDR3 sequences, roughly 23% of them singletons. The source is a woman between 65 and 79 years old with Graves' ophthalmopathy. The chain joins TRBV20-1 to TRBJ2-7; 11 nucleotides line up with TRBD2. Sequencing was carried out using blood. The CDR3 here is CSAPRSGRAPYEQYF. The CDR3 DNA reads TGCAGTGCTCCTCGTAGCGGGAGGGCCCCCTACGAGCAGTACTTC.